The 17 T cell receptor beta chains in this list originate from one sample, sequenced in a study of blood T cell repertoires in COVID-19. The protocol was immunoSEQ multiplex PCR, while the TCRdb copy is restricted to in-frame clones and leaves out a portion. The repertoire holds 95,000 to 150,000 clones, with roughly 85% as singletons. The sequenced sample was peripheral blood. These receptors were taken from a man older than 75 with active or convalescent COVID-19.

The rearrangement joins TRBV5-1 to TRBJ2-2; 7 nucleotides align to TRBD1. Trimming cost V 4 bases and J 1 base; bases outside gene matches: 4. CDR1 is SGHRS and CDR2 is YFSETQ in the germline V gene. The CDR3 spans 15 residues. CDR3 sequence: CASSLRTGNTGELFF. The CDR3 region has the DNA TGCGCCAGCAGCCTTCGGACAGGGAACACCGGGGAGCTGTTTTTT.

This chain joins TRBV5-1 and TRBJ2-7; 7 bases match TRBD2. The CDR3 sequence is 15 residues long. Germline trimming cut 4 bases from V and 1 base from J; bases unmatched to any gene: 8. CDR1 is SGHRS, CDR2 YFSETQ, per germline. CDR3 coding DNA: TGCGCCAGCAGCGTCGAAGCGGGGCTATCCTACGAGCAGTACTTC. It encodes CASSVEAGLSYEQYF.

The V gene is TRBV7-3, the J gene TRBJ2-1, with TRBD2 identical over 9 bases. Germline values: CDR1 SGHTA, CDR2 FQGTGA. The CDR3 length is 14 residues. V lost 8 bases and J lost 7; bases outside the gene matches: 9. The CDR3 protein is CASGERGARNEQFF. CDR3 DNA: TGTGCCAGCGGCGAGCGGGGGGCCCGGAATGAGCAGTTCTTC. Drawing the rest from reference TRBV7-3 and TRBJ2-1, the complete variable domain is GAGVSQTPSNKVTEKGKYVELRCDPISGHTALYWYRQSLGQGPEFLIYFQGTGAADDSGLPNDRFFAVRPEGSVSTLKIQRTERGDSAVYLCASGERGARNEQFFGPGTRLTVL.

The chain recombines TRBV5-1 with TRBJ2-1, with D uncertain. The CDR3 sequence is 15 residues long. Looked up from germline, CDR1 is SGHRS and CDR2 is YFSETQ. The V end was cut by 0 bases, the J end by 2 bases, with 9 bases between. CDR3 amino acids: CASSLEGAPYNEQFF. CDR3 nucleotide sequence: TGCGCCAGCAGCTTGGAAGGAGCCCCCTACAATGAGCAGTTCTTC.

A single count supports this clone. The CDR3 protein is CASSIGTGEYETQYF. The CDR3, as DNA: TGTGCCAGTAGTATCGGGACAGGGGAGTATGAGACCCAGTACTTC. This sequence joins TRBV19 and TRBJ2-5; 10 positions match TRBD1. Germline CDR1 is LNHDA and CDR2 is SQIVND (reference sequence). The CDR3 loop spans 15 amino acids. The V segment lost 3 bases and the J segment 5 bases; nucleotides outside the gene matches: 6.

The gene calls are TRBV11-1 and TRBJ2-3; D ambiguous. The CDR3 has 14 amino acids. The germline gives CDR1 SGHAT, CDR2 FQDESV (reference sequence). The V and J ends lost 4 bases and 5 bases respectively, with 13 bases between them. CDR3 loop: CASSYYGPGDTQYF. For the CDR3, the DNA is TGTGCCAGCAGCTATTACGGCCCGGGAGATACGCAGTATTTT.

The chain carries TRBV28 and TRBJ1-6; D is unresolved. The CDR3 is 16 amino acids. V lost 7 bases and J lost 13, with 26 bases in between. Germline values: CDR1 MDHEN, CDR2 SYDVKM. The CDR3 DNA reads as TGTGCCAGCAAGCGGGGTGGCGCCGCTAATTCAGCGCCCCTCCACTTT. This encodes CASKRGGAANSAPLHF.

In nucleotides, the CDR3 is TGTGCCAGCAGCGAAACACAGGGTGCAGGTGGCTACACCTTC. The encoded protein is CASSETQGAGGYTF. The chain has TRBV7-9 and TRBJ1-2, with a possible D match to TRBD1 (6 bases). Trimming stripped 5 bases from V and 7 bases from J, with 17 bases between. CDR3 length equals 14 residues. CDR1 is SEHNR, CDR2 FQNEAQ, per germline (reference sequence).

The chain employs TRBV5-5 and TRBJ2-2, with TRBD2 matching over 9 bases. Germline-derived CDR1 and CDR2 are SGHKS and YYEKEE (reference sequence). Trimming removed 0 bases from V and 4 bases from J; junction bases left unmatched: 4. The CDR3 spans 16 residues. The CDR3 here is CASSLARGGFTGELFF. The CDR3 region has the DNA TGTGCCAGCAGCTTGGCGCGGGGGGGCTTCACCGGGGAGCTGTTTTTT.

CDR3 DNA sequence: TGTGCCAGCAGCTTAAACAGGGAAGTGGAGACCCAGTACTTC. It is translated as CASSLNREVETQYF. The V gene is TRBV11-2, the J gene TRBJ2-5; possible D gene TRBD1, 6 bases. The CDR3 has 14 amino acids. Germline CDR1 and CDR2: SGHAT and FQNNGV. Trimming took 2 bases from V and 5 from J, leaving 12 bases between them. The full variable domain, its missing parts supplied by reference TRBV11-2 and TRBJ2-5, is EAGVAQSPRYKIIEKRQSVAFWCNPISGHATLYWYQQILGQGPKLLIQFQNNGVVDDSQLPKDRFSAERLKGVDSTLKIQPAKLEDSAVYLCASSLNREVETQYFGPGTRLLVL.

This chain uses TRBV2 with TRBJ2-7; TRBD2 matches at 8 bases. J gave up 3 bases and V 9 bases, and 10 bases lay outside the gene matches. The CDR3 is 14 amino acids. CDR1 and CDR2 from the germline V gene are SNHLY and FYNNEI. The CDR3 DNA reads as TGTGCCAGTACGGGACTAGTTACCGACTACGAGCAGTACTTC. Its protein is CASTGLVTDYEQYF. Full variable domain (missing parts from reference TRBV2 and TRBJ2-7): EPEVTQTPSHQVTQMGQEVILRCVPISNHLYFYWYRQILGQKVEFLVSFYNNEISEKSEIFDDQFSVERPDGSNFTLKIRSTKLEDSAMYFCASTGLVTDYEQYFGPGTRLTVT.

This clone was seen once. The chain has TRBV9 and TRBJ2-3; D perhaps matches TRBD2 (6 bases). Germline V gene lookup returns CDR1 SGDLS and CDR2 YYNGEE. V was clipped by 4 bases and J by 4 bases, with 16 bases between them. The CDR3 is made up of 15 amino acids. CDR3 sequence reads: CASSPTTRGADTQYF. The CDR3 coding sequence is TGTGCCAGCAGCCCGACTACGCGGGGTGCAGATACGCAGTATTTT.

This clone was detected once. A read error may produce the germline difference seen at one junction end. The chain combines TRBV5-1 with TRBJ2-7; 10 bases align to TRBD2. The germline V gene has CDR1 SGHRS and CDR2 YFSETQ. This CDR3 is built from 15 residues. CDR3 DNA sequence: TGCGTCAGCAGCTTGGCTAGCGGGAGTCCGCGCGAGCAGTACTTC. Protein sequence: CVSSLASGSPREQYF.

V and J are TRBV7-2 and TRBJ1-6; 10 positions agree with TRBD1. J gave up 9 bases and V 5 bases, and 7 bases lay outside the gene matches. Germline CDR1 SGHTA, CDR2 FQGNSA. This CDR3 comprises 15 residues. The CDR3 coding sequence is TGTGCCAGCAGCGTACAGGGACAGGGGTTTTCACCCCTCCACTTT. It translates to CASSVQGQGFSPLHF.

The chain carries TRBV7-9 and TRBJ1-2; D is possibly TRBD1 (5 bases). The CDR3 sequence is 14 residues long. In germline, CDR1 is SEHNR, CDR2 FQNEAQ (reference sequence). V lost 4 bases to trimming and J lost 7 bases, with 16 bases between them. The CDR3 DNA sequence: TGTGCCAGCAGCTCTGACTCAGGGAGGGGTGGCTACACCTTC. As protein: CASSSDSGRGGYTF. Full variable domain (outside the CDR3, taken from reference TRBV7-9 and TRBJ1-2): DTGVSQNPRHKITKRGQNVTFRCDPISEHNRLYWYRQTLGQGPEFLTYFQNEAQLEKSRLLSDRFSAERPKGSFSTLEIQRTEQGDSAMYLCASSSDSGRGGYTFGSGTRLTVV.

This chain links TRBV7-8 with TRBJ2-5; D is unresolved. The CDR3 runs 14 residues. Deletions cut 2 bases from V and 5 bases from J, with 12 bases between. CDR1 and CDR2 from the germline V gene are SGHVS and FQNEAQ. The CDR3 bases are TGTGCCAGCAGCTTAAATCCCGATCGGGAGACCCAGTACTTC. This encodes CASSLNPDRETQYF.

V gene TRBV7-9 combines with J gene TRBJ2-3, with 9 positions matching TRBD2. This CDR3 is built from 16 residues. CDR1 is SEHNR, CDR2 FQNEAQ, per germline (reference sequence). V shed 1 base, J shed 2 bases, and the junction held 4 bases outside the gene matches. This CDR3 is CASSLGLAGHTDTQYF. In DNA form, the CDR3 reads TGTGCCAGCAGCTTAGGGCTAGCGGGACACACAGATACGCAGTATTTT.